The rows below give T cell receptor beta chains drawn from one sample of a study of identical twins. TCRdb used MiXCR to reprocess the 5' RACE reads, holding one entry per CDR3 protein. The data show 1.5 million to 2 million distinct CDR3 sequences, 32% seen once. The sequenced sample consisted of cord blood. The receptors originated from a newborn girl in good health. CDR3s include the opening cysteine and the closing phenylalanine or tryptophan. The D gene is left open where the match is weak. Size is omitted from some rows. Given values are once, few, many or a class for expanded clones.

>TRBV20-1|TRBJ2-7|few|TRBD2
TGCAGTGCCACCGAAACTAGCGGGAGATCTGAGCAGTACTTC
CSATETSGRSEQYF
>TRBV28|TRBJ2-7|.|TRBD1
TGTGCCAGCAGCCGACTGGACAGGGCGCGTAAGTACGAGCAGTACTTC
CASSRLDRARKYEQYF
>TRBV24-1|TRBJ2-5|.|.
TGTGCCACCTCCGCAACGGGGAACAATGAGCAGTACTTC
CATSATGNNEQYF
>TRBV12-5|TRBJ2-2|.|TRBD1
TGTGCTAGTGGTTTAGGGGGCGCCGGGGAGCTGTTTTTT
CASGLGGAGELFF
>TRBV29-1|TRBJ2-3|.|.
TGCAGCGTAACCGGGACGACAGATACGCAGTATTTT
CSVTGTTDTQYF
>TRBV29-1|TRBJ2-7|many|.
TGCAGCGTTGGGGGCGGGCGATCCTACGAGCAGTACTTC
CSVGGGRSYEQYF
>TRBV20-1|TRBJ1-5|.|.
TGCAGTGCTAGAGATCCGGCACAGAGACGTCAGCCCCAGCATTTT
CSARDPAQRRQPQHF
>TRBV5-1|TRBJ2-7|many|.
TGCGCCGCTCATAGGGCGATCCTTCGCCACGAGCAGTACTTC
CAAHRAILRHEQYF
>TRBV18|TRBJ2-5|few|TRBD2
TGTGCCAGCTCACCGGGACTAGCGGGAGATGGGGAGACCCAGTACTTC
CASSPGLAGDGETQYF
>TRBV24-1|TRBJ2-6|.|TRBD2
TGTGCCACCAGTGATTCTAGCGGGACCTCTGGGGCCAACGCCCTGACTTTC
CATSDSSGTSGANALTF
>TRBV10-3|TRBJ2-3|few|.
TGTGCCATCAGTGATAATCGGGAAGATACGCAGTATTTT
CAISDNREDTQYF
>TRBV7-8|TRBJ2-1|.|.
TGTGCCAGTCTCCCGGGACTTTCCCGTGTTGAGCAGTTCTTC
CASLPGLSRVEQFF
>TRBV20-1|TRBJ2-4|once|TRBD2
TGCAGTGCTAGCCGTGCGTCCGGGAGGAAAAACATTCAGTACTTC
CSASRASGRKNIQYF
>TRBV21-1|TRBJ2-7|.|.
TGTGCCAGCAGCAATCAGCGGGCACCCTCCTACGAGCAGTACTTC
CASSNQRAPSYEQYF
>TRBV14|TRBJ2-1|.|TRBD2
TGTGCCAGCAGCCCAACCTCTAGCGGGAGTTGGGTGCAGTTCTTC
CASSPTSSGSWVQFF
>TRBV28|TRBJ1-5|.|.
TGTGCCAGCAGTATTGTCCCCAGGGGCAATCAGCCCCAGCATTTT
CASSIVPRGNQPQHF
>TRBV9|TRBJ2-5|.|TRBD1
TGTGCCAGCAGCGTCGGGACAGGTCTCCATGAGACCCAGTACTTC
CASSVGTGLHETQYF
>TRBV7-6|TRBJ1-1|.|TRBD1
TGTGCCAGCAGCTTAGCCCCCCCTGACAGGGCCACTGAAGCTTTCTTT
CASSLAPPDRATEAFF
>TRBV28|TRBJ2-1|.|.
TGTGCCAGCTGTAACTCGTGGAGCAATGAGCAGTTCTTC
CASCNSWSNEQFF
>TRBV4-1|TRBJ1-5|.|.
TGCGCCAGCAGCTCTAACCAGGGCAATCAGCCCCAGCATTTT
CASSSNQGNQPQHF
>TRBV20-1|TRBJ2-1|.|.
TGCAGTGCTTCAGCTGGGGGGCCTTGGTTCTTC
CSASAGGPWFF
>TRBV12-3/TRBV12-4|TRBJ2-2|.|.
TGTGCCAGCAGTTGGGGGGACACGAACACCGGGGAGCTGTTTTTT
CASSWGDTNTGELFF
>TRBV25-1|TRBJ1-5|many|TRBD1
TGTGCCAGCAGTGAACTGGGACAGCCCAATCAGCCCCAGCATTTT
CASSELGQPNQPQHF
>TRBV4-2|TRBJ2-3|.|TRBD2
TGTGCCGGATACGTTTCTGGACTAGGCCGCACAGATACGCAGTATTTT
CAGYVSGLGRTDTQYF
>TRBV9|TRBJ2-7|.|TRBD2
TGTGCCAGCAGCTTTATAGCGGGTAAAGATAATGAGCAGTACTTC
CASSFIAGKDNEQYF
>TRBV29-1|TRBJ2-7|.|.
TGCAGCGTTGAATTGGCCAGCACCTACGAGCAGTACTTC
CSVELASTYEQYF
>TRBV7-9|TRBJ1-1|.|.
TGTGCCAGCAGCCCCCGCGGGGGGGCTGAAGCTTTCTTT
CASSPRGGAEAFF
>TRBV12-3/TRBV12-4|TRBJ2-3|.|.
TGTGCCAGCAGTTTACCAGGGGTAAGCACAGATCCGCAGTATTTT
CASSLPGVSTDPQYF
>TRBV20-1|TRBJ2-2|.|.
TGCAGTGCGAGACGGATGAACACCGGGGAGCTGTTTTTT
CSARRMNTGELFF
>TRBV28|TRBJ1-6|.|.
TGTGCCAGCAGTTTGGGGGCCAAAGGGAATTCACCCCTCCCCTTT
CASSLGAKGNSPLPF
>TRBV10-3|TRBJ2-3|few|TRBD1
TGTGCCATCAGCGAGGGACAGGGTAACACAGATACGCAGTATTTT
CAISEGQGNTDTQYF
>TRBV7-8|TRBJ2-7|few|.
TGTGCCAGCAGTCCTTTGACAGCCTACGAGCAGTACTTC
CASSPLTAYEQYF
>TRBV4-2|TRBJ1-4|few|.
TGTGCCAGCAGCCAAGCCTCCTATCCGACGACAGTGGGCGAAAAACTGTTTTTT
CASSQASYPTTVGEKLFF
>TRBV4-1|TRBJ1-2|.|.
TGCGCCAGCAGCCCCCGGGACATCCTCTATGGCTACACCTTC
CASSPRDILYGYTF
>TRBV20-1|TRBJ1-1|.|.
TGCAGTGCAAGTGGCGGGTCTAACACTGAAGCTTTCTTT
CSASGGSNTEAFF
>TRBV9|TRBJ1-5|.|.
TGTGCCAGCAGCGTGGGATCTCAACAGGGAAGCAATCAGCCCCAGCATTTT
CASSVGSQQGSNQPQHF
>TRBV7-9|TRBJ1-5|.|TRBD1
TGTGCCAGCAGCAAGACAGGGGCTAGCAATCAGCCCCAGCATTTT
CASSKTGASNQPQHF
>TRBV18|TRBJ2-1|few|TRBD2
TGTGCCAGCTTCGGACTAGCGGGAGTCAATGAGCAGTTCTTC
CASFGLAGVNEQFF
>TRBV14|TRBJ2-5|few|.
TGTGCCAGCAGCCAAAGCCCCCAAGAGACCCAGTACTTC
CASSQSPQETQYF
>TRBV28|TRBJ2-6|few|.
TGTGCCAGCAGTCAGGGATTCACTGGGGCCAACGTCCTGACTTTC
CASSQGFTGANVLTF
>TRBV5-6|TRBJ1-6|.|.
TGTGCCAGCAGCTTGGGTACAGCGCCTAATTCACCCCTCCACTTT
CASSLGTAPNSPLHF
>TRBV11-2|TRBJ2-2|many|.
TGTGCCAGCAGCCCTAGCACCGGGGAGCTGTTTTTT
CASSPSTGELFF
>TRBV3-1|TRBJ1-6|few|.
TGTGCCAGCAGCCAGCATCGGGGGCGTAATTCACCCCTCCACTTT
CASSQHRGRNSPLHF
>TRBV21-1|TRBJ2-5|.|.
TGTGCCAGCAACAAAGAAGCGGCTAGCGGGAGGTCGGGGATGATGACCCAGTACTTC
CASNKEAASGRSGMMTQYF
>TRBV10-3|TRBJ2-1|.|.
TGTGCCATCAGTGAAGTGGCTGATGAGCAGTTCTTC
CAISEVADEQFF
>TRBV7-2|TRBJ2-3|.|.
TGTGCCAGCAGCTTAACCTTGTTGGGGATAGAGAGCACAGATACGCAGTATTTT
CASSLTLLGIESTDTQYF
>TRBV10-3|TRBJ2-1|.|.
TGTGCCATCAAGGCTAAAGGTGAGCAGTTCTTC
CAIKAKGEQFF
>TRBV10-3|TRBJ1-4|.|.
TGTGCCATCAGTGAGTCGACAGATAGAGAAAAACTGTTTTTT
CAISESTDREKLFF
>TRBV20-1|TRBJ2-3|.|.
TGCAGTGCTACCCCTAAGACAGGCCTCACAGATACGCAGTATTTT
CSATPKTGLTDTQYF
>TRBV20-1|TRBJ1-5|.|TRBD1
TGCAGTGCTAGCAGGGGGCTTCAGCCCCAGCATTTT
CSASRGLQPQHF